This entry lists 22 T cell receptor beta chains sequenced from one sample in a study of blood T cell repertoires in COVID-19. Generated by immunoSEQ multiplex PCR, the TCRdb table keeps only in-frame clones and is missing some. The sample consists of approximately 75,000 clones, roughly 82% of them appearing once. Sequenced: peripheral blood. The receptors originated from a woman between 45 and 65 years old with acute or convalescent COVID-19.

CDR3 DNA sequence: TGTGCCAGCTCACCACAACAGGTCGGGAACACTGAAGCTTTCTTT. It is translated as CASSPQQVGNTEAFF. V is TRBV18 and J is TRBJ1-1; possible D gene TRBD1, 5 bases. The CDR3 has 15 amino acids. CDR1 and CDR2 (germline): KGHSH, LQKENI. The germline V and J ends were trimmed by 1 base and 1 base, with 10 bases remaining between them.

This chain joins TRBV7-2 and TRBJ2-4; D might be TRBD2 (6 bases). The CDR3 length is 15 residues. From germline, CDR1 is SGHTA and CDR2 FQGNSA. The germline V and J ends were trimmed by 5 bases and 2 bases, with 13 bases remaining between them. Written as DNA, the CDR3 is TGTGCCAGCAGCCCGCCGGGGGTGACCAAAAACATTCAGTACTTC. It encodes CASSPPGVTKNIQYF.

The chain is built from TRBV6-2 or TRBV6-3 and TRBJ2-5; perhaps TRBD1 as D (5 bases). Trimming stripped 4 bases from V and 1 base from J, with 10 bases between. Looked up from germline, CDR1 is MNHEY and CDR2 is SVGEGT. The CDR3 is 14 residues long. The CDR3 is CASSFTGIQETQYF. DNA for the CDR3: TGTGCCAGCAGTTTTACAGGAATCCAAGAGACCCAGTACTTC.

The V gene is TRBV24-1, the J gene TRBJ2-1, with a tentative D call TRBD2 (10 bases). The CDR3 is 19 residues long. CDR1 and CDR2 from the germline V gene are KGHDR and SFDVKD. Trimming left V 3 bases short and J 6 bases short, with 26 bases between. CDR3 sequence: CATSDAGQGGIAGGNEQFF. CDR3 DNA sequence: TGTGCCACCAGTGATGCGGGACAGGGAGGGATAGCGGGAGGCAATGAGCAGTTCTTC.

The genes are TRBV14 and TRBJ2-5, with TRBD2 matching over 8 bases. The V gene's germline CDR1 is SGHDN and CDR2 FVKESK. The CDR3 length is 14 residues. After removal of 4 bases from V and 5 bases from J, the junction contained 6 bases not matched to a gene. This CDR3 reads CASSLRGGRETQYF. The CDR3 bases are TGTGCCAGCAGCCTCCGCGGGGGGCGGGAGACCCAGTACTTC. The complete variable domain, with remaining parts taken from reference TRBV14 and TRBJ2-5, reads EAGVTQFPSHSVIEKGQTVTLRCDPISGHDNLYWYRRVMGKEIKFLLHFVKESKQDESGMPNNRFLAERTGGTYSTLKVQPAELEDSGVYFCASSLRGGRETQYFGPGTRLLVL.

The rearrangement joins TRBV12-3 or TRBV12-4 to TRBJ1-4, with a possible D match to TRBD1 (5 bases). V was cut by 9 bases and J by 10 bases, with 12 bases left in between. The CDR3 extends over 11 amino acids. This chain's CDR3 is CASADSPKLFF. The CDR3 DNA is TGTGCCAGTGCTGACAGTCCAAAACTGTTTTTT.

The genes are TRBV7-3 and TRBJ2-2, with TRBD2 as a possible D gene (6 bases). V lost 2 bases, J lost 4 bases, and 11 bases lay in between. Germline-derived CDR1 and CDR2 are SGHTA and FQGTGA. There are 15 residues in the CDR3. CDR3 protein: CASSLGGRGTGELFF. The CDR3 DNA is TGTGCCAGCAGCTTAGGAGGGCGGGGCACCGGGGAGCTGTTTTTT.

This clone was seen a handful of times. The chain is built from TRBV21-1 and TRBJ2-7; TRBD2, as called in the table, went unchecked against the DNA. TRBV21-1 is described as a pseudogene. This CDR3 has 13 residues. CDR3 DNA sequence: TGTGCCAGCAGCAAAACGGGTAGGACTGAGCAGTACTTC. Residues: CASSKTGRTEQYF.

A word on this clone: Compared with germline, one end of the junction differs, possibly owing to a read error. The sample carries other DNA sequences with the same CDR3. The chain has TRBV20-1 and TRBJ2-5; TRBD2 matches 13 bases. Germline V lookup: CDR1 DFQATT, CDR2 SNEGSKA (reference sequence). The length of the CDR3 is 17 residues. The CDR3 protein is CSASGYGLAGDQETQYF. The CDR3 nucleotides are TGCAGTGCTAGTGGGTATGGACTAGCGGGGGACCAAGAGACCCAATACTTC.

This chain connects TRBV9 to TRBJ2-5; tentatively, D is TRBD2 (5 bases). From germline, CDR1 is SGDLS and CDR2 YYNGEE. V was pared by 4 bases and J by 4 bases, with 17 bases between. The CDR3 runs 15 residues. CDR3 loop: CASSQRGWESETQYF. CDR3 DNA sequence: TGTGCCAGCAGCCAGCGCGGGTGGGAATCAGAGACCCAGTACTTC.

This rearrangement joins TRBV7-3 to TRBJ2-7; 11 bases map to TRBD1. The junction had 3 bases not matched to a gene; V was cut back by 3 bases and J by 2 bases. The CDR3 runs to 15 residues. Germline CDR1 SGHTA, CDR2 FQGTGA. In DNA form, the CDR3 reads TGTGCCAGCAGCTTGGACAGGGGGCCCCCCTACGAGCAGTACTTC. Protein product: CASSLDRGPPYEQYF.

V usage is TRBV11-1 and J usage is TRBJ2-1; 9 nucleotides match TRBD2. CDR1 SGHAT and CDR2 FQDESV come from the germline V gene (reference sequence). The V and J ends lost 5 bases and 2 bases, in that order; junction bases with no gene match: 7. The CDR3 loop spans 16 amino acids. The CDR3 coding sequence is TGTGCCAGCAGCCCCTCTTTAGCGGGAGCCTACAATGAGCAGTTCTTC. Protein: CASSPSLAGAYNEQFF.

The V and J genes are TRBV19 and TRBJ1-3; D is unclear. Trimming left V 4 bases short and J 8 bases short, with 18 bases between. CDR3 length: 15 amino acids. CDR1 LNHDA and CDR2 SQIVND come from the germline V gene (reference sequence). This CDR3 is CASSTSATFAHTIYF. The CDR3 DNA follows: TGTGCCAGTAGTACCTCCGCTACTTTCGCTCACACCATATATTTT.

This clone has only one observation. The sample holds other DNA sequences that translate to the same CDR3. V and J are TRBV6-5 and TRBJ1-6, with TRBD1 matching 10 bases. Trimming at V came to 6 bases and at J to 7 bases, leaving 3 bases not matched to a gene. CDR1 and CDR2 (germline): MNHEY, SVGAGI. This CDR3 is 14 amino acids long. CDR3 DNA: TGTGCCAGCAGCTTGGGACAGGGGAATTCACCCCTCCACTTT. Protein product: CASSLGQGNSPLHF.

V gene TRBV3-1 (or the pseudogene TRBV3-2) combines with J gene TRBJ2-7; TRBD2 might be the D (5 bases). The ends were cut back, 1 base at V and 4 bases at J, with 11 bases in the middle. Germline V gene lookup returns CDR1 LGHDT and CDR2 YNNKEL (reference sequence). The CDR3 runs 14 residues. CDR3 sequence: CASSQGSLAYEQYF. CDR3 sequence (DNA): TGTGCCAGCAGCCAAGGCTCCCTAGCTTACGAGCAGTACTTC.

The rearrangement joins TRBV5-8 to TRBJ2-1; D possibly corresponds to TRBD2 (7 bases). CDR1 and CDR2 (germline): SGHTS, YDEGEE. The V end was cut by 3 bases, the J end by 3 bases, with 13 bases between. This CDR3 contains 15 residues. CDR3 region: CASSWGGTNYNEQFF. The DNA of the CDR3 is TGTGCCAGCAGCTGGGGGGGGACAAACTACAATGAGCAGTTCTTC.

CDR3 sequence reads: CASSPPHNSYEQYF. In DNA form, the CDR3 reads TGCGCCAGCAGCCCCCCACATAACTCCTACGAGCAGTACTTC. The V call is TRBV4-1, the J call TRBJ2-7, with D unclear. The length of the CDR3 is 14 residues. Trimming removed 4 bases from V and 0 bases from J, with 10 bases in between. Germline V gene data show CDR1 as MGHRA and CDR2 as YSYEKL.

This chain connects TRBV10-1 to TRBJ1-5; D possibly corresponds to TRBD1 (6 bases). The CDR3 sequence is 12 residues long. Per the germline V gene, CDR1 is WNHNN and CDR2 is SYGVQD (reference sequence). V was cut by 6 bases and J by 6 bases, with 9 bases left in between. The CDR3 sequence: CASRQGSQPQHF. The CDR3 region has the DNA TGCGCCAGCAGGCAGGGGAGTCAGCCCCAGCATTTT.

The chain employs TRBV30 and TRBJ2-7, with 8 bases lining up with TRBD2. Germline V gene lookup returns CDR1 GTSNPN and CDR2 SVGIG (reference sequence). Trimming removed 0 bases from V and 1 base from J; junction bases left unmatched: 2. CDR3 length: 14 residues. CDR3 coding DNA: TGTGCCTGGAGTGTAGCGGGAGTGTCCTACGAGCAGTACTTC. Its protein product is CAWSVAGVSYEQYF.

The V and J genes are TRBV3-1 (or the pseudogene TRBV3-2) and TRBJ2-1, with D unresolved. CDR3 length: 18 amino acids. V lost 0 bases and J 1 base, leaving 16 bases between the germline ends. Germline CDR1 reads LGHDT; CDR2 reads YNNKEL (reference sequence). CDR3 amino acids: CASSQDQSIAASYNEQFF. The CDR3 nucleotides are TGTGCCAGCAGCCAAGATCAGAGTATCGCAGCGTCCTACAATGAGCAGTTCTTC.

V is TRBV5-1 and J is TRBJ2-7; TRBD2 is a possible D gene (6 bases). The V gene's germline CDR1 is SGHRS and CDR2 YFSETQ. The V end was cut by 0 bases, the J end by 0 bases, with 10 bases between. This CDR3 comprises 15 residues. The CDR3 here is CASSLGPGDSYEQYF. The DNA of the CDR3 is TGCGCCAGCAGCTTGGGCCCGGGAGACTCCTACGAGCAGTACTTC.

The genes are TRBV19 and TRBJ1-4; TRBD1 matches at 10 bases. The CDR3 loop spans 16 amino acids. The germline CDR1 and CDR2 sequences are LNHDA and SQIVND (reference sequence). V lost 5 bases, J lost 4 bases, and 7 bases stayed unmatched. The CDR3 DNA follows: TGTGCCAGTAGTTTGGACAGGGGGATTGTTAATGAAAAACTGTTTTTT. Protein product: CASSLDRGIVNEKLFF.